Listed below are T cell receptor beta chains from one sample, sequenced in a study of T cells in localized non-small cell lung cancer. Profiling relied on immunoSEQ multiplex PCR, and the TCRdb table lists in-frame clones only, not all of them. The data contain 25,000 to 35,000 clones, around nine tenths of them singletons. The material sequenced was peripheral blood, taken before any cancer treatment. The receptor set was obtained from a female donor older than 55 with stage III squamous cell lung carcinoma. CDR3s leave out the opening cysteine and the closing phenylalanine or tryptophan. Each record gives: V gene, D gene, clone size, J gene, CDR3 protein. A D gene is named only where the DNA matches it firmly. Expanded clones get a size class; other rows say once, few or many, or leave the size out.

TRBV21-1	NA	NA	TRBJ2-7	ASRGQGVNEQY
TRBV20-1	NA	NA	TRBJ1-1	SASRTAEAF
TRBV6-5	NA	NA	TRBJ2-2	ASSPGTSTGELF
TRBV2	TRBD2	NA	TRBJ2-3	ASRGSWGEGIDTQY
TRBV18	TRBD1	few	TRBJ2-7	ASSPLEGGHEQY
TRBV11-3	TRBD2	NA	TRBJ2-5	ASSLDSGGGETQY
TRBV4-2	TRBD1	NA	TRBJ1-5	ASSPGTGRTWDQPQH
TRBV6-1	NA	NA	TRBJ2-1	ASTESGQVYNEQF
TRBV5-1	TRBD2	once	TRBJ2-7	ASSLASGRASYEQY
TRBV29-1	NA	NA	TRBJ2-3	SAERKTSTDTQY
TRBV11-2	TRBD2	NA	TRBJ2-1	ASSLAGGRNEQF
TRBV9	NA	NA	TRBJ1-1	ASSVATNTEAF
TRBV7-9	TRBD1	few	TRBJ2-7	ASSLGEDRGSYEQY
TRBV27	TRBD1	NA	TRBJ2-3	ASSSTLDRGIADTQY
TRBV21-1	NA	NA	TRBJ1-5	ASSKVSDQPQH
TRBV5-1	NA	NA	TRBJ2-3	ASSFEWEDTQY
TRBV7-2	NA	NA	TRBJ1-5	ASSLGRSNQPQH